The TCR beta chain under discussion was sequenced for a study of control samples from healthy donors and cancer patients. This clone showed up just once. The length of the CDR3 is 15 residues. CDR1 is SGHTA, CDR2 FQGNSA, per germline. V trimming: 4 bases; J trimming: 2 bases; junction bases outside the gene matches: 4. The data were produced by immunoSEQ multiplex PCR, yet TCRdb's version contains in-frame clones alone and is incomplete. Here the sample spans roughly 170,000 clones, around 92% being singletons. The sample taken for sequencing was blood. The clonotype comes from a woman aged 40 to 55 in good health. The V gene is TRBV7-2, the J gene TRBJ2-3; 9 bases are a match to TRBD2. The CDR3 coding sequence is TGTGCCAGCAGCTCGACTAGCGGCCACACAGATACGCAGTATTTT. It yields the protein CASSSTSGHTDTQYF.